The source of this TCR beta chain is a study of OX40 agonist ivuxolimab in advanced cancers. Study-wide points: It was not determined which antigens were specifically recognized by the peripheral T cells that had undergone clonal expansion.

Regarding this clone: Its antigen is as yet unknown.

The method was immunoSEQ multiplex PCR; TCRdb's version includes in-frame clones alone and lacks a portion of them. The data contain tens of thousands of clones, around 91% of them singletons. This specimen was CD4+ or CD8+ T cells sorted from blood, taken in a trial of the OX40 agonist ivuxolimab. The receptor was isolated from an adult with an advanced solid tumor such as melanoma, head and neck, liver or kidney cancer.

The CDR3 here is CASSGGLAGRGEQYF. The CDR3 region has the DNA TGTGCCAGCAGTGGTGGACTAGCGGGAAGGGGCGAGCAGTACTTC. The chain couples TRBV2 to TRBJ2-7, with 12 nucleotides matching TRBD2. CDR1 SNHLY and CDR2 FYNNEI come from the germline V gene. There are 15 residues in the CDR3. With 4 bases clipped from V and 6 bases from J, the junction kept 7 bases outside the gene matches.